These T cell receptor beta chains were read from a single sample in a study of T cell responses to AZD1222 COVID-19 vaccine. Produced via immunoSEQ multiplex PCR; TCRdb's table is partial and in-frame only. The sample contains about 120,000 clones, approximately 85% of which appear only once. The sequenced sample was peripheral blood, obtained on day 0 of MenACWY control vaccination. Receptors originate from an adult in good health. The CDR3 runs from the conserved cysteine through the conserved F or W. D genes are given only for firm matches. Clone sizes are given selectively: once, few, many, or a class where the clone is expanded.

>TRBV21-1|.|TRBJ2-3|.
TGTGCCAGCAGCAAGCCCGGGCCAGATACGCAGTATTTT
CASSKPGPDTQYF
>TRBV29-1|.|TRBJ2-1|TRBD2
TGCAGCGTTGAAGAGGCCGTAGCGGGAGGGCTCAATAAGCAGTTCTTC
CSVEEAVAGGLNKQFF
>TRBV28|once|TRBJ2-1|.
TGTGCCAGCAGGGGAACCCTCAATGAGCAGTTCTTC
CASRGTLNEQFF
>TRBV6-5|.|TRBJ2-7|TRBD2
TGTGCCAGCAGTTACGGTTCTAGCGGGGGCTACGAGCAGTACTTC
CASSYGSSGGYEQYF
>TRBV5-1|.|TRBJ2-2|TRBD1
TGCGCCAGCAGCTCCCGGGACAGGCAAACCGGGGAGCTGTTTTTT
CASSSRDRQTGELFF
>TRBV30|.|TRBJ1-2|TRBD1
TGTGCCTGGAGTGGTATGGGACAGGGTGTTCTCTATGGCTACACCTTC
CAWSGMGQGVLYGYTF
>TRBV24-1|.|TRBJ2-3|TRBD2
TGTGCCACCAGTGATCCCAATACGGGACTAGCGGCAGATACGCAGTATTTT
CATSDPNTGLAADTQYF
>TRBV7-9|.|TRBJ2-7|.
TGTGCCAGCAGCGCAGACTACGAGCAGTACTTC
CASSADYEQYF
>TRBV6-5|.|TRBJ2-5|.
TGTGCCAGCAGTTACTCGAGCTCGGGGACGAGAACCCAGTACTTC
CASSYSSSGTRTQYF
>TRBV9|few|TRBJ2-1|TRBD2
TGTGCCAGCCCTACTGGTACGGCGGGAGGGGCCAGGGCCTACAATGAGCAGTTCTTC
CASPTGTAGGARAYNEQFF
>TRBV9|.|TRBJ1-6|.
TGTGCCAGCAGCGTAGACGATTCACCCCTCCACTTT
CASSVDDSPLHF
>TRBV5-1|.|TRBJ2-7|TRBD2
TGCGCCAGCAGCCTGGTAGCGGGAGTGAGCGAGCAGTACTTC
CASSLVAGVSEQYF
>TRBV11-2|.|TRBJ1-2|.
TGTGCCAGCAGCTTAAGGACAGTTACTACTAACTATGGCTACACCTTC
CASSLRTVTTNYGYTF
>TRBV7-9|.|TRBJ2-1|.
TGTGCCAGCAGGGGGACGGTGGGCAGGTCCTACAATGAGCAGTTCTTC
CASRGTVGRSYNEQFF
>TRBV30|.|TRBJ1-2|TRBD1
TGTGCCAGAGGGAACGGACAGGGTCGTGGCTACACCTTC
CARGNGQGRGYTF
>TRBV7-3|.|TRBJ2-7|.
TGTGCCAGCAGCCGTGGGGGCGGGAGAGCCTACGAGCAGTACTTC
CASSRGGGRAYEQYF
>TRBV5-1|.|TRBJ1-1|.
TGCGCCAGCAGCTGGCCTTCGGTTGAAGCTTTCTTT
CASSWPSVEAFF
>TRBV5-4|.|TRBJ2-2|.
TGTGCCAGCAGCCCCAGGGCCATAACGAACACCGGGGAGCTGTTTTTT
CASSPRAITNTGELFF
>TRBV29-1|.|TRBJ1-1|.
TGCAGCGCTTGCACGAATTTGAACACTGAAGCTTTCTTT
CSACTNLNTEAFF
>TRBV11-3|.|TRBJ2-7|.
TGTGCCAGCAGCTTAGGTGGTGGAGTTACCTACGAGCAGTACTTC
CASSLGGGVTYEQYF
>TRBV4-1|.|TRBJ2-4|.
TGCGCCAGCAGCCAAGTCCTGCTTCTCGAAGCCAAAAACATTCAGTACTTC
CASSQVLLLEAKNIQYF
>TRBV5-6|.|TRBJ1-5|.
TGTGCCAGCAGCATGGGGGGGGGAGTTCCGAATCAGCCCCAGCATTTT
CASSMGGGVPNQPQHF
>TRBV4-2|once|TRBJ2-7|.
TGTGCCAGCAGCCGGGGGGCCTACGAGCAGTACTTC
CASSRGAYEQYF
>TRBV5-1|.|TRBJ2-2|.
TGCGCCAGCAGCTTGGTGGCAGGACAGAACACCGGGGAGCTGTTTTTT
CASSLVAGQNTGELFF
>TRBV30|.|TRBJ1-2|.
TGTGCCTGGATTTGGAGGGATGGCTACACCTTC
CAWIWRDGYTF
>TRBV9|.|TRBJ2-7|TRBD2
TGTGCCAGCAGCGTAGGTAGCGGGAGACCCTACGAGCAGTACTTC
CASSVGSGRPYEQYF
>TRBV5-4|.|TRBJ2-7|.
TGTGCCAGCAGCTTGAGTCTGCTTTCCTACGAGCAGTACTTC
CASSLSLLSYEQYF
>TRBV2|.|TRBJ2-7|TRBD2
TGTGCCAGCAGAGCCGGGACTAGCGCCGAGCAGTACTTC
CASRAGTSAEQYF
>TRBV18|.|TRBJ1-2|.
TGTGCCAGCTCACCCGGAGTCCCTTTAGAGGGCTACACCTTC
CASSPGVPLEGYTF